These 6 T cell receptor beta chains were sequenced from one sample in a study of blood T cell repertoires in COVID-19. Here immunoSEQ multiplex PCR was the method, and the copy in TCRdb shows in-frame clones only, minus some. Here the sample spans about 190,000 clones, more than 85% being singletons. The material sequenced was peripheral blood. The receptors come from a man aged 25-45 years with acute or convalescent COVID-19.

The V and J genes are TRBV11-2 and TRBJ2-1; 9 bases are a match to TRBD1. This CDR3 contains 16 residues. Per germline, CDR1 SGHAT and CDR2 FQNNGV. The ends lost 4 bases at V and 9 bases at J; junction bases unmatched: 13. In DNA form, the CDR3 reads TGTGCCAGCAGCTCAAACTCCGGGACAGGGCCCGGTGAGCAGTTCTTC. As protein: CASSSNSGTGPGEQFF.

For the CDR3, the DNA is TGTGCCAGCAGCGTCCGGGACATCAGCTCCTACGAGCAGTACTTC. This gives the protein CASSVRDISSYEQYF. This chain links TRBV9 with TRBJ2-7; D possibly corresponds to TRBD1 (6 bases). The germline gives CDR1 SGDLS, CDR2 YYNGEE. CDR3 length: 15 residues. The V gene lost 2 bases and the J gene lost 0 bases, with 12 bases spanning the gap.

This clone came up once. The chain links TRBV6-4 to TRBJ2-5; D gene uncertain. The CDR3 spans 14 residues. In germline, CDR1 is MRHNA, CDR2 SNTAGT. The V end was cut by 4 bases, the J end by 8 bases, with 17 bases between. The CDR3 spells CASSARQTSGTQYF. The CDR3 DNA is TGTGCCAGCAGTGCGCGGCAGACCTCCGGTACCCAGTACTTC.

The gene calls are TRBV24-1 and TRBJ2-3; 8 bases fit TRBD2. Germline-derived CDR1 and CDR2 are KGHDR and SFDVKD. V lost 5 bases, J lost 7 bases, and 16 bases stayed unmatched. The CDR3 contains 17 residues. For the CDR3, the DNA is TGTGCCACCAGTGCAGCGCCCGGCGGGAGGAAACAATATACGCAGTATTTT. As protein: CATSAAPGGRKQYTQYF.

The genes are TRBV19 and TRBJ1-2, with unresolved D. This CDR3 region has 12 residues. V dropped 5 bases and J dropped 2 bases, with 6 bases sitting between them. From germline, CDR1 is LNHDA and CDR2 SQIVND (reference sequence). The CDR3 DNA reads TGTGCCAGTAGTTTCAGAAACTATGGCTACACCTTC. Translating it yields CASSFRNYGYTF.

The chain couples TRBV30 to TRBJ2-5, with D tentatively TRBD2 (5 bases). The CDR3 covers 13 residues. Germline V gene sequence: CDR1 GTSNPN, CDR2 SVGIG (reference sequence). V was trimmed by 4 bases and J by 6 bases, leaving 15 bases between them. DNA of the CDR3: TGTGCCTGGACTACTAGTCCCAAACAGACCCAGTACTTC. This codes for CAWTTSPKQTQYF.